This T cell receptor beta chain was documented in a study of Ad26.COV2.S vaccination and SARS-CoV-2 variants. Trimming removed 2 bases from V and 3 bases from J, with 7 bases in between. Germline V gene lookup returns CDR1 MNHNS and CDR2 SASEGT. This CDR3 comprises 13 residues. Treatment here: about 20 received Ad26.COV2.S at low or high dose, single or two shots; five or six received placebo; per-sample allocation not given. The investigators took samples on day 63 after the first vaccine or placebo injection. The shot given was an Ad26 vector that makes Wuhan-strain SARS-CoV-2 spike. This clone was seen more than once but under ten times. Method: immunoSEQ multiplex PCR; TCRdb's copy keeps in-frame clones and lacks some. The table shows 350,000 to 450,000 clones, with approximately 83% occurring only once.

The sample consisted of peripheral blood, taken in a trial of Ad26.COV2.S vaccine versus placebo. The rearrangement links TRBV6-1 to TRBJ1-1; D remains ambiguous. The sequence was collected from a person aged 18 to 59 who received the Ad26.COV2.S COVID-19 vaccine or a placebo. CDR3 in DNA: TGTGCCAGCAGTGAATCAGTTCACACTGAAGCTTTCTTT. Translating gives CASSESVHTEAFF.